This T cell receptor beta chain comes out of a study of cytomegalovirus exposure and HLA in healthy donors (dated by TCRdb to 2016 to 2017). Regarding the research as a whole: According to an earlier analysis of 587 of the donors, about 180 million T cells yielded some 110 million unique TCR beta sequences and approximately 300 Gb of sequence data. Around 330 gigabases of sequencing data and 75 million to 85 million unique TCR sequences made up an early release that covered several hundred HLA-typed donors. Of the 300 to 500 genotyped donors, 81% were placed in the genetic ancestry cluster associated with self-reported Caucasian donors. The study aimed to test whether signatures of past pathogen exposure could be identified by cataloging public T cell receptors. Using immunosequencing, the study profiled T cell repertoires from 500 to 800 subjects and related those repertoires to cytomegalovirus serostatus. Besides the first cohort of around 700 subjects, a separate validation cohort made up of about 120 different subjects was used. To predict cytomegalovirus infection status, the study combined high-throughput TCR immunosequencing, statistical association of individual TCRs with disease status, and machine learning. In a later analysis, previously published TCR beta repertoires from several hundred donors were re-analyzed and high-resolution HLA genotyping was added so that TCR occurrence patterns could be studied. Rather than using new phenotypic data, the later analysis identified candidate immune exposures from TCR beta sequences and from how often those sequences occurred across donors. An earlier analysis of roughly 600 of the donors used high-throughput TCR beta sequencing to judge whether each TCR beta V gene segment behaved as functional or pseudogenic. Donor age, sex, ethnicity and CMV serostatus were compiled together with the repertoire data. A later genetic analysis took genome-wide SNP genotypes for about three fifths of the 666 donors and used that subset as a discovery cohort. All discovery cohort repertoires had been generated on a single sequencing platform. Class I and class II HLA loci were covered by the typing at four-digit resolution. The number of typed donors differed by locus: roughly 620-630 for A, B, C, DRB1 and DQB1; some 500 for DQA1; 606 for DPA1; and around 450 for DPB1. Because of strong linkage in the cohort, roughly five DR-DQ haplotypes were treated as single units for association and clustering. Across approximately 420 genotyped donors of the cohort, an average of roughly 230,000 unique TCR beta nucleotide sequences per donor were sequenced, and roughly 18% of those sequences were non-productive. What the study reported, not specific to this receptor: In a later genetic analysis, a missense DCLRE1C variant was associated with V-gene and J-gene trimming of TCR beta chains, and the association was replicated in an independent cohort. A few of the identified cytomegalovirus-associated TCR beta chains were confirmed in vitro to be specific for cytomegalovirus antigens. In this cohort, only TCR beta chains were sequenced, and detectable features were limited by the absence of alpha or paired-chain data. In a later analysis, HLA-associated TCR beta chains showed more clonal expansion and lower generation probabilities than non-associated chains that were equally common. It was suggested by the authors that the approach could potentially be generalized to other disease states and immunological phenotypes. A further reported finding was that TCR beta sequences accurately predicted the HLA-A and HLA-B alleles for most subjects in the first cohort. Cytomegalovirus status was reported to be diagnosed by the classifier with high specificity and sensitivity in both the original and validation cohorts. HLA typing was unavailable for some donors at each locus, so association tests used only the typed subset. Correlated functional status among segregating V segments might reflect linkage disequilibrium, but an unknown experimental factor could not be ruled out. A cluster of highly shared sequence variants was judged likely to represent a technical artifact of the sequencing pipeline. At a false discovery rate of 0.05, a later analysis linked about 17,000 TCR beta sequences to specific HLA alleles. Several of the top co-occurrence clusters appeared to be linked to parvovirus B19, influenza, CMV and Epstein-Barr virus, according to a later analysis. The study listed around 160 TCR beta chains as associated with cytomegalovirus. Most TCR sequences were observed very rarely across donors, whereas some public TCRs were present in many individuals. Because counts were too low, fewer than 20 rarely observed V segments, including chromosome 9 orphons, were excluded from the earlier analysis of about 500 of the donors. A later analysis found that most CMV-associated TCR beta chains appeared HLA-restricted, with HLA associations seemingly driven largely by CMV exposure. Broadly in line with IMGT annotations, most TCR beta V segments showed up in productive rearrangements about 87% or about 30% of the time in an earlier analysis of 450 to 600 of the donors. According to a later genetic analysis, donors in an Asian-associated ancestry cluster had fewer N-insertions in productive TCRs than the approximately 700-donor mean. Immune exposure information for the cohort was limited to CMV serostatus. When HLA alleles, especially DR and DQ, strongly co-occurred, TCR associations were difficult to assign to individual alleles. Roughly uniform sequencing depth across donors was assumed in presence/absence analyses, although this assumption may not hold. In a later analysis, TCR association rates were found to vary across HLA loci, with the most associated TCRs seen for DRB1 alleles and the fewest for HLA-C alleles.

The cohort consisted of 666 healthy bone marrow donors. Cohort members were all nominally healthy when sampled, although unrecorded immune exposures were likely present. The donor was CMV seropositive and was included in the group of 300 or so seropositive cohort members. A peripheral blood sample was collected from each donor, and TCR beta sequencing was performed on peripheral blood mononuclear cells. The Qiagen DNeasy Blood Extraction Kit was used to extract genomic DNA from the blood cell samples. Libraries were constructed by the immunoSEQ multiplex PCR assay. For the multiplex PCR, a mixture combining 60 forward primers for TCR Vbeta segments and 13 reverse primers for TCR Jbeta segments was used. Amplification of the CDR3 region of rearranged TCR beta genes was performed with a multiplex PCR assay on genomic DNA. The amplified TCR beta libraries were sequenced on the Illumina HiSeq System as 87-base-pair reads. Concerning the study's data processing: A later analysis counted about 80 million unique TCR beta chains across the 550 to 700 repertoires, and some 12 million of these chains were shared by at least two donors. To remove PCR and sequencing errors, raw reads were error-corrected and collapsed into unique sequences using a nearest-neighbor algorithm that merged closely related sequences. To assign V, D and J gene segments, CDR3 sequences were aligned to IMGT reference sequences. For a sequence to be retained, at least a six-nucleotide match to both a V gene segment and a J gene segment was required. A rearrangement counted as productive if the CDR3 had no stop codons and remained in frame with V and J, and every other rearrangement counted as non-productive. Following IMGT convention, CDR3 was defined as the stretch from the second conserved V-encoded cysteine to the conserved J-encoded phenylalanine. Sequences without an unambiguous match to a single V gene segment were excluded from the earlier analysis of approximately 600 of the donors. An earlier analysis of several hundred of the donors called V segments functional above 56.7% productive rearrangements and segregating when the between-donor standard deviation exceeded 5%. A statistical classification framework was built to diagnose cytomegalovirus status from the catalog of TCR beta chain sequences. V and J gene assignment, in a later analysis, came from comparing TCR nucleotide sequences with IMGT/GENE-DB human TR gene sequences. The TCRdist pipeline was used in a later analysis to assign CDR3 sequences and most-parsimonious VDJ recombination scenarios. A later analysis defined each TCR beta chain by its CDR3 amino acid sequence plus V-gene family, and excluded reads lacking a unique V-gene family. To address suspected cross-contamination and a sequencing artifact, a later analysis removed roughly 580 highly shared, low-generation-probability nucleotide sequences. In a later analysis, a clonal expansion index for each public chain was calculated from normalized within-repertoire ranks of inferred template counts. A later analysis computed generation probabilities with a VDJ recombination model fitted to out-of-frame rearrangements, and checked the results against IGoR. A later analysis scored TCR-TCR, TCR-HLA and TCR-CMV co-occurrence with hypergeometric tests, applying a repertoire-size bias correction to TCR pairs. In a later analysis, false discovery rates were estimated by permuting HLA or CMV assignments 20 times. In a later analysis, co-occurring TCRs were grouped using DBSCAN, with TCRdist sequence similarity added in when clustering inside HLA-allele-positive subsets. Repertoires with fewer than 30,000 or more than 120,000 public chains were left out of co-occurrence clustering, as were about 5 repertoires with anomalous nucleotide sharing. Imported from immuneACCESS, the table was reduced by TCRdb to in-frame sequences with V and J called. These copies leave out some clones; in studies compared against another copy, an unresolved V gene accounts for under half, and the cause of the remainder is not known. V and J calls and clone size are as listed in that table; D and trimming were resolved from the DNA. The table for this sample shows approximately 50,000 clones. The ten largest clones take up over 10% of the sample.

Details on this clone: It lacks a known antigen.

Sequencing was done on a sample of PBMCs. The source is a man in his late teens or twenties in good health and CMV-seropositive.

The nucleotide sequence is given as TGCGCCAGCAGCCAACTGACAGGGGAAGCCTACGAGCAGTACTTC. It encodes CASSQLTGEAYEQYF. Recombination joined TRBV5-1 with TRBJ2-7, and TRBD1 aligns with 8 junction nucleotides. Germline trimming: 4 bases from V, 2 bases from J; junction bases outside gene matches: 8. Per the germline V gene, SGHRS is the CDR1 and YFSETQ is the CDR2. From its cysteine to its phenylalanine, the CDR3 spans 15 amino acids. The CDR3 DNA has 45 bases and is translated from base 1.